Below, 21 T cell receptor beta chains from the same sample are listed, as sequenced in a study of blood T cell repertoires in COVID-19 (TCRdb year 2020). The library relied on the immunoSEQ multiplex PCR assay. The immuneACCESS repertoire file appears here via TCRdb, limited to in-frame rearrangements. These files lack a portion of the clones; in checked studies, under half of the deficit traces to unresolved V genes, and the cause of the others is not known. Present in this sample are 200,000 to 250,000 clones, 80% to 90% of which were seen just once. The ten largest clones add up to around 3.5% of the sample. The sequenced material came from PBMCs or T cells enriched from blood (not recorded which). These receptor sequences come from a woman in her forties with acute COVID-19.

V and J are TRBV3-1 (or the pseudogene TRBV3-2) and TRBJ2-5; 14 bases are a match to TRBD2. V lost 4 bases to trimming and J lost 0 bases; unmatched junction nucleotides: 10. The CDR3 is made up of 19 amino acids. From germline, CDR1 is LGHDT and CDR2 YNNKEL (reference sequence). The CDR3 nucleotides are TGTGCCAGCAGCCCGCGGACTAGCGGGGGGACGGAAGACCAAGAGACCCAGTACTTC. This encodes CASSPRTSGGTEDQETQYF.

V is TRBV5-1 and J is TRBJ1-1; tentatively, D is TRBD1 (6 bases). This CDR3 is built from 15 residues. Trimming cost V 4 bases and J 1 base, with 14 bases left between them. Germline V gene sequence: CDR1 SGHRS, CDR2 YFSETQ. CDR3 coding DNA: TGCGCCAGCAGCAGGCAGCCGGGACAGAACACTGAAGCTTTCTTT. This codes for CASSRQPGQNTEAFF.

The CDR3 loop is CASHPGTGEEKLFF. In nucleotides, the CDR3 is TGCGCCAGCCATCCCGGGACAGGGGAGGAAAAACTGTTTTTT. The V and J genes are TRBV10-1 and TRBJ1-4; the match to TRBD1 covers 10 bases. The germline gives CDR1 WNHNN, CDR2 SYGVQD (reference sequence). The CDR3 spans 14 residues. V gave up 8 bases and J gave up 8 bases; unmatched junction bases: 8.

This clone was observed a single time. The chain couples TRBV10-2 to TRBJ1-2; D gene uncertain. Germline V gene data show CDR1 as WSHSY and CDR2 as SAAADI. CDR3 size: 11 residues. Trimming took 4 bases from V and 4 from J, leaving 4 bases between them. For the CDR3, the DNA is TGCGCCAGCAGTGTCGGCTATGGCTACACCTTC. Protein product: CASSVGYGYTF.

The DNA for the CDR3 is TGTGCCAGAGAGAGCCAGGGGAACTATGGCTACACCTTC. Translated, it gives CARESQGNYGYTF. The rearrangement links TRBV2 to TRBJ1-2; tentative D call: TRBD1 (6 bases). The germline CDR1 and CDR2 sequences are SNHLY and FYNNEI. This CDR3 is 13 amino acids long. Trimming shortened V by 9 bases and J by 2 bases, and 13 bases separated the two germline ends.

J is TRBJ1-1 and V is TRBV5-1; 9 bases agree with TRBD1. Unmatched junction bases numbered 4, after V lost 4 bases and J lost 3 bases. Germline lookup yields CDR1 SGHRS and CDR2 YFSETQ. The CDR3 consists of 14 residues. DNA of the CDR3: TGCGCCAGCAGCATACGACAGGGGGACACTGAAGCTTTCTTT. Translating it yields CASSIRQGDTEAFF.

V and J are TRBV3-1 (or the pseudogene TRBV3-2) and TRBJ2-6; D gene ambiguous. This CDR3 spans 16 amino acids. V shed 1 base and J shed 2 bases, with 9 bases lying between them. Germline CDR1 is LGHDT and CDR2 is YNNKEL (reference sequence). Here the CDR3 DNA reads TGTGCCAGCAGCCAAGCAGGAAACCCTGGGGCCAACGTCCTGACTTTC. Its protein is CASSQAGNPGANVLTF.

The rearrangement links TRBV11-2 to TRBJ1-2; TRBD1 is a possible D gene (5 bases). The CDR3 totals 15 residues. Trimming shortened V by 5 bases and J by 3 bases, and 16 bases separated the two germline ends. Germline CDR1 reads SGHAT; CDR2 reads FQNNGV. The CDR3 nucleotides read TGTGCCAGCAGCAGCCGGACTTGGGGGGACTATGGCTACACCTTC. It codes for CASSSRTWGDYGYTF.

As for this clone: The junction shows a germline mismatch at one end, possibly a read error. This rearrangement joins TRBV7-9 to TRBJ1-1; 8 bases line up with TRBD1. Germline assignment: CDR1 SEHNR and CDR2 FQNEAQ (reference sequence). This CDR3 is built from 13 residues. CDR3 amino acids: CASSLGGQGPDLF. The CDR3 DNA sequence: TGTGCCAGCAGCTTGGGAGGACAGGGACCAGATCTCTTT.

The chain joins TRBV19 to TRBJ1-1, with 7 bases aligning to TRBD1. The trim removed 8 bases at V and 1 base at J, leaving 7 bases unmatched. There are 14 residues in the CDR3. Germline lookup yields CDR1 LNHDA and CDR2 SQIVND (reference sequence). CDR3 sequence (DNA): TGTGCCAGTTCGGGACAGACACAGAACACTGAAGCTTTCTTT. This gives the protein CASSGQTQNTEAFF. Complete variable domain (other parts from reference TRBV19 and TRBJ1-1): DGGITQSPKYLFRKEGQNVTLSCEQNLNHDAMYWYRQDPGQGLRLIYYSQIVNDFQKGDIAEGYSVSREKKESFPLTVTSAQKNPTAFYLCASSGQTQNTEAFFGQGTRLTVV.

The rearrangement uses TRBV7-8 and TRBJ1-1; maybe TRBD1 (5 bases). The germline V and J ends were trimmed by 3 bases and 1 base, with 9 bases remaining between them. This CDR3 is built from 14 residues. Germline V lookup: CDR1 SGHVS, CDR2 FQNEAQ. In nucleotides, the CDR3 is TGTGCCAGCAGCTTGGGGCACTCGAACACTGAAGCTTTCTTT. Its translation: CASSLGHSNTEAFF. The full variable domain, with the rest looked up from reference TRBV7-8 and TRBJ1-1, is GAGVSQSPRYKVAKRGQDVALRCDPISGHVSLFWYQQALGQGPEFLTYFQNEAQLDKSGLPSDRFFAERPEGSVSTLKIQRTQQEDSAVYLCASSLGHSNTEAFFGQGTRLTVV.

This rearrangement joins TRBV5-6 to TRBJ1-2; D not certain. The V end was cut by 0 bases, the J end by 2 bases, with 14 bases between. Germline values: CDR1 SGHDT, CDR2 YYEEEE. This CDR3 is built from 16 residues. The CDR3: CASSLELGEWNYGYTF. For the CDR3, the DNA is TGTGCCAGCAGCTTGGAGTTAGGAGAATGGAACTATGGCTACACCTTC. The full variable domain, its missing parts supplied by reference TRBV5-6 and TRBJ1-2, is DAGVTQSPTHLIKTRGQQVTLRCSPKSGHDTVSWYQQALGQGPQFIFQYYEEEERQRGNFPDRFSGHQFPNYSSELNVNALLLGDSALYLCASSLELGEWNYGYTFGSGTRLTVV.

Regarding this clone: One junction end does not reproduce the germline sequence, and a read error may be involved. The CDR3 is CASSLGAANTGELFF. CDR3 in DNA: TGTGCTAGCAGCCTGGGAGCCGCGAACACCGGGGAGCTGTTTTTT. V and J are TRBV7-7 and TRBJ2-2; TRBD2 is a possible D gene (5 bases). The germline V gene encodes CDR1 SSHAT and CDR2 FNYEAQ (reference sequence). The CDR3 loop spans 15 amino acids.

The chain has TRBV6-1 and TRBJ2-7; 12 positions match TRBD2. The CDR3 has 15 residues. Germline lookup yields CDR1 MNHNS and CDR2 SASEGT. The V and J ends lost 2 bases and 7 bases, in that order; junction bases with no gene match: 6. The CDR3 DNA is TGTGCCAGCAGTGAAACTACTAGCGGGGGGAAAGAGCAGTACTTC. Encoded protein: CASSETTSGGKEQYF.

This chain joins TRBV24-1 and TRBJ2-1; D possibly corresponds to TRBD2 (6 bases). Germline loops: CDR1 KGHDR, CDR2 SFDVKD. The CDR3 contains 16 residues. V lost 4 bases and J 7 bases, leaving 19 bases between the germline ends. For the CDR3, the DNA is TGTGCCACCAGTGAGGCGACTAGGAGTTCGGGTAATGAGCAGTTCTTC. It encodes CATSEATRSSGNEQFF.

The gene calls are TRBV9 and TRBJ2-3, with 8 positions matching TRBD2. The length of the CDR3 is 16 residues. The V gene end was trimmed by 3 bases and the J gene end by 5 bases; junction bases not matched to a gene: 11. The germline V gene has CDR1 SGDLS and CDR2 YYNGEE. The CDR3 nucleotides are TGTGCCAGCAGCGCCCGTGACCGGGGGGGCCAAGATACGCAGTATTTT. It codes for CASSARDRGGQDTQYF.

CDR3 residues: CASSQDKESPTGELFF. The CDR3 DNA sequence: TGTGCCAGCAGCCAAGATAAGGAGTCACCCACCGGGGAGCTGTTTTTT. The chain is built from TRBV3-1 (or the pseudogene TRBV3-2) and TRBJ2-2; no clear D. Germline assignment: CDR1 LGHDT and CDR2 YNNKEL (reference sequence). The V end lost 0 bases, the J end lost 4 bases, and 12 bases lay between the germline ends. The CDR3 is 16 amino acids.

The chain carries TRBV7-3 and TRBJ2-1; D might be TRBD1 (7 bases). CDR1 is SGHTA and CDR2 is FQGTGA in the germline V gene. Trimming removed 4 bases from V and 4 bases from J, with 14 bases in between. The CDR3 spans 15 residues. The CDR3 region is CASSSEGTEYNEQFF. The DNA of the CDR3 is TGTGCCAGCAGCTCGGAGGGGACAGAATACAATGAGCAGTTCTTC. Filled out from reference TRBV7-3 and TRBJ2-1, the complete variable domain reads GAGVSQTPSNKVTEKGKYVELRCDPISGHTALYWYRQSLGQGPEFLIYFQGTGAADDSGLPNDRFFAVRPEGSVSTLKIQRTERGDSAVYLCASSSEGTEYNEQFFGPGTRLTVL.

V gene TRBV14 combines with J gene TRBJ1-1; possibly TRBD1 for D (5 bases). Trimming left V 2 bases short and J 1 base short, with 5 bases between. Germline V gene data show CDR1 as SGHDN and CDR2 as FVKESK. The CDR3 contains 13 residues. The CDR3: CASSQRGNTEAFF. The CDR3 coding sequence is TGTGCCAGCAGCCAAAGGGGGAACACTGAAGCTTTCTTT. The complete variable domain, with remaining parts taken from reference TRBV14 and TRBJ1-1, reads EAGVTQFPSHSVIEKGQTVTLRCDPISGHDNLYWYRRVMGKEIKFLLHFVKESKQDESGMPNNRFLAERTGGTYSTLKVQPAELEDSGVYFCASSQRGNTEAFFGQGTRLTVV.

The genes are TRBV2 and TRBJ1-2; D is possibly TRBD1 (5 bases). V was cut by 3 bases and J by 4 bases, with 9 bases left in between. The CDR3 runs to 13 residues. Germline CDR1 is SNHLY and CDR2 is FYNNEI. The CDR3 protein is CASSDRAPYGYTF. CDR3 bases: TGTGCCAGCAGTGACAGGGCCCCCTATGGCTACACCTTC.

V usage is TRBV5-4 and J usage is TRBJ2-1; 8 bases are shared with TRBD2. The CDR3 is 17 residues long. V shed 0 bases, J shed 0 bases, and the junction held 5 bases outside the gene matches. CDR1 is SGHNT and CDR2 is YYREEE in the germline V gene (reference sequence). This CDR3 reads CASSLVRLASSYNEQFF. The CDR3 DNA reads as TGTGCCAGCAGCTTGGTCCGACTAGCGAGCTCCTACAATGAGCAGTTCTTC.